One sample yielded the 6 T cell receptor beta chains listed below, sequenced in a study of T-cell memory formation after mild COVID-19 (dated by TCRdb to the early 2020s). The protocol used for the library was 5' RACE. The data were produced on an Illumina NovaSeq 6000. The public reads were run again by TCRdb, first through fastp at Q25 and then through MiXCR, and only productive beta chains were kept. For every CDR3 protein sequence, its rows merge into one entry that carries the most common genes and DNA. The sample table contains some 40,000 distinct CDR3 sequences; only one count was recorded for roughly 7.2% of them. Approximately 1.5% of the sample comes from the top ten. Material for sequencing was PBMCs or a T cell subset sorted from them (not recorded which). These receptors were collected from a man between 18 and 29 years old who had mild COVID-19 (a few samples of this study predate the infection). The sample titles of this study are shuffled in the database, so cell type and time point are left out; the donor was told from shared clones.

The gene calls are TRBV15 and TRBJ2-7, with TRBD1 matching over 7 bases. CDR1 and CDR2 from the germline V gene are LNHNV and YYDKDF (reference sequence). After removal of 6 bases from V and 5 bases from J, the junction contained 4 bases not matched to a gene. This CDR3 spans 12 amino acids. For the CDR3, the DNA is TGTGCCACCAGTGGACAGGAAAACGAGCAGTACGTC. The encoded protein is CATSGQENEQYV.

This clonotype was seen ten or more times. The chain uses TRBV24-1 and TRBJ2-7, with a possible D match to TRBD2 (6 bases). The CDR3 runs 14 residues. Germline CDR1 is KGHDR and CDR2 is SFDVKD. V shed 4 bases and J shed 7 bases, with 16 bases lying between them. The DNA for the CDR3 is TGTGCCACCAGTGACTCCGGGACTCCGGGGGAGCAGTACTTC. As protein: CATSDSGTPGEQYF.

This clonotype appeared a few times. V gene TRBV7-2 combines with J gene TRBJ1-2, with 11 bases identical to TRBD1. The V segment lost 4 bases and the J segment 8 bases; nucleotides outside the gene matches: 6. This CDR3 comprises 14 residues. Germline lookup yields CDR1 SGHTA and CDR2 FQGNSA. The CDR3 bases are TGTGCCAGCAGCTCCCGGGACAGGGGGAAAGGCTACACCTTC. This sequence encodes CASSSRDRGKGYTF.

The chain links TRBV5-1 to TRBJ2-5; D is unresolved. Deletions cut 3 bases from V and 1 base from J, with 10 bases between. Germline-derived CDR1 and CDR2 are SGHRS and YFSETQ. The CDR3 is 14 amino acids. The CDR3 coding sequence is TGCGCCAGCAGCTGGAACGGAATCCAAGAGACCCAGTACTTC. This sequence encodes CASSWNGIQETQYF.

At least ten counts were recorded for this clonotype. The chain employs TRBV5-4 and TRBJ2-3; 12 bases are a match to TRBD2. V gave up 4 bases and J gave up 1 base; unmatched junction bases: 1. Germline loops: CDR1 SGHNT, CDR2 YYREEE (reference sequence). The CDR3 totals 15 residues. The CDR3 nucleotides are TGTGCCAGCAGCCGGACTAGCGGGGGCACAGATACGCAGTATTTT. Amino acid sequence: CASSRTSGGTDTQYF.

The genes are TRBV6-2 or TRBV6-3 and TRBJ2-7; TRBD1 or TRBD2 may be the D gene (5 bases each). The CDR3 spans 13 residues. V lost 2 bases and J 2 bases, leaving 7 bases between the germline ends. Germline V CDR1 and CDR2: MNHEY, SVGEGT. Here the CDR3 reads CASSYPGPYEQYF. The CDR3 DNA follows: TGTGCCAGCAGTTACCCGGGACCCTACGAGCAGTACTTC.